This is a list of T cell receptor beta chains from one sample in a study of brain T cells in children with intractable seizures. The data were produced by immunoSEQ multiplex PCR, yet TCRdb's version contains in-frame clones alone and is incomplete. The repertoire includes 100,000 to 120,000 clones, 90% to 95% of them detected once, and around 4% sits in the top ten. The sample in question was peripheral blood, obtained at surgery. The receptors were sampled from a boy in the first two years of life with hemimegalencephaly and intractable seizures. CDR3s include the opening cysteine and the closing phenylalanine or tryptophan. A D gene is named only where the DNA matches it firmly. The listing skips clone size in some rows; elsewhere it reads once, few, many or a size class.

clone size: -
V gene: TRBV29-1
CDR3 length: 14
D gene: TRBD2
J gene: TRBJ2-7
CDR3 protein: CSVCKTSAGLEQYF
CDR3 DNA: TGCAGCGTATGCAAAACTAGCGCGGGCCTCGAGCAGTACTTC

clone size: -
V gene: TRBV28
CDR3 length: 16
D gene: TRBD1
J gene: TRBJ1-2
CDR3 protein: CASSPIGTDTVYGYTF
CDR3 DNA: TGTGCCAGCAGCCCGATAGGGACAGACACGGTGTATGGCTACACCTTC

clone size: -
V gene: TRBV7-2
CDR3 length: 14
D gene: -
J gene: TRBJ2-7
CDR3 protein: CASSLVAGPYEQYF
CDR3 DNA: TGTGCCAGCAGCTTAGTGGCGGGGCCCTACGAGCAGTACTTC

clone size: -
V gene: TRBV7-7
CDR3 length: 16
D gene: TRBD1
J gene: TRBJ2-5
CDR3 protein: CASSSSDRGAQETQYF
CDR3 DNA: TGTGCCAGCAGCTCGTCCGACAGGGGGGCACAAGAGACCCAGTACTTC

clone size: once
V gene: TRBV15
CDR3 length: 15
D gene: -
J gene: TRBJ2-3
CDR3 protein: CATSRKGEVTDTQYF
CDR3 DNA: TGTGCCACCAGCAGAAAAGGGGAGGTCACAGATACGCAGTATTTT

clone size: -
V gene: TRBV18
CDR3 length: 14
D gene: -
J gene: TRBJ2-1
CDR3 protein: CASSQSLDYNEQFF
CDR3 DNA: TGTGCCAGCTCCCAATCCCTAGACTACAATGAGCAGTTCTTC

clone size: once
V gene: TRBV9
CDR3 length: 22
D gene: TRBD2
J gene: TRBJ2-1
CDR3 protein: CASSVQASSGGRGAGGPNEQFF
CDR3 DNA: TGTGCCAGCAGCGTTCAGGCGAGCAGCGGGGGCAGGGGAGCGGGAGGCCCCAATGAGCAGTTCTTC

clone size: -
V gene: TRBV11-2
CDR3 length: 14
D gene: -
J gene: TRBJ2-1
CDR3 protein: CASSLGPPPWEQFF
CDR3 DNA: TGTGCCAGCAGCTTAGGGCCGCCCCCTTGGGAGCAGTTCTTC

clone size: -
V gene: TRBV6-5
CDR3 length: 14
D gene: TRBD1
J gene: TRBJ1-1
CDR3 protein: CASSLTGKWTEAFF
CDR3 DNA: TGTGCCAGCAGCCTGACAGGGAAGTGGACTGAAGCTTTCTTT

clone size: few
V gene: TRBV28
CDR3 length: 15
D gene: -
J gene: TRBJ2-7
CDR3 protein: CASSFFPRGTYEQYF
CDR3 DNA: TGTGCCAGCAGTTTTTTCCCGAGGGGCACCTACGAGCAGTACTTC

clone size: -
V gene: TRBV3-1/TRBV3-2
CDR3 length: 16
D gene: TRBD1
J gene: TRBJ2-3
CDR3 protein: CASSHQGTGKVDTQYF
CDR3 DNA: TGTGCCAGCAGCCACCAGGGGACAGGGAAGGTAGATACGCAGTATTTT

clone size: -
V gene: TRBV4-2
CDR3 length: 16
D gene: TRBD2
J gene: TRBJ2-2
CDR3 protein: CASSQDPSGSTGELFF
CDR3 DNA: TGTGCCAGCAGCCAAGATCCTAGCGGGAGCACCGGGGAGCTGTTTTTT

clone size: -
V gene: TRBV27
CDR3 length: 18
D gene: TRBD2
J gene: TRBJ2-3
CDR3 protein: CASSPQTSGGIMADTQYF
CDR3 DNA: TGTGCCAGCAGTCCACAGACTAGCGGGGGGATCATGGCGGATACGCAGTATTTT

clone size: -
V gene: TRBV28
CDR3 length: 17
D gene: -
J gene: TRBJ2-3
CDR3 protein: CASTPPEGPGDTDTQYF
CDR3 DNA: TGTGCCAGCACCCCTCCCGAGGGCCCGGGCGACACAGATACGCAGTATTTT

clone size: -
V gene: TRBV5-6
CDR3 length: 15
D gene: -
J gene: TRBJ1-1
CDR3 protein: CASSWGPDTNTEAFF
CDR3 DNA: TGTGCCAGCAGCTGGGGACCCGATACAAACACTGAAGCTTTCTTT

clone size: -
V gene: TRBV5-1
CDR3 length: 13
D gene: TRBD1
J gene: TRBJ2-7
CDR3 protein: CASSLDRGYEQYF
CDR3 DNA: TGCGCCAGCAGCCTGGACAGGGGGTACGAGCAGTACTTC

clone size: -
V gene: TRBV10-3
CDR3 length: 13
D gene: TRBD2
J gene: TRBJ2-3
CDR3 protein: CAISAGRPDTQYF
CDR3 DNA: TGTGCCATCAGTGCCGGGAGGCCAGATACGCAGTATTTT

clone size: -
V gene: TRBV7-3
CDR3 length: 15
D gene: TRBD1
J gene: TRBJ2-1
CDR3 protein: CASSLNRGPNNEQFF
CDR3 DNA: TGTGCCAGCAGCTTAAACAGGGGGCCAAACAATGAGCAGTTCTTC

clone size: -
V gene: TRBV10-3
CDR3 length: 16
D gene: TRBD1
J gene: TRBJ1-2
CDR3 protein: CAISDRGQGADYGYTF
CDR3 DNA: TGTGCCATCAGTGATAGGGGACAGGGGGCCGACTATGGCTACACCTTC

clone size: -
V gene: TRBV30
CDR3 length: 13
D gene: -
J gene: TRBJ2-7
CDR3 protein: CAWSAGLYYEQYF
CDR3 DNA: TGTGCCTGGAGTGCGGGACTGTACTACGAGCAGTACTTC

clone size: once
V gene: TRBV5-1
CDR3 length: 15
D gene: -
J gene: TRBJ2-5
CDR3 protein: CASSLAQAGGETQYF
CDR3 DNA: TGCGCCAGCAGCTTGGCTCAGGCGGGTGGGGAGACCCAGTACTTC

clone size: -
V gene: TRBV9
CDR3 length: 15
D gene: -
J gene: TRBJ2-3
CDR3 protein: CASSPSSAHTDTQYF
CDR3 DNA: TGTGCCAGCAGCCCATCTAGCGCCCACACAGATACGCAGTATTTT

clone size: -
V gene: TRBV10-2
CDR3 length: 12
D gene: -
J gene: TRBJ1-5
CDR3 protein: CASSEWRQPQHF
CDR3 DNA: TGCGCCAGCAGTGAGTGGCGGCAGCCCCAGCATTTT

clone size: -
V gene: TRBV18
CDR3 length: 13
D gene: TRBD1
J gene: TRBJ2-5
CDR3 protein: CASSLGQEETQYF
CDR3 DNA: TGTGCCAGCTCACTCGGACAGGAGGAGACCCAGTACTTC

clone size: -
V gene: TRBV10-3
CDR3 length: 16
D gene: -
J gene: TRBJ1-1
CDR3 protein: CAISARGPEMNTEAFF
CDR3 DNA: TGTGCCATCAGTGCTCGCGGGCCGGAAATGAACACTGAAGCTTTCTTT

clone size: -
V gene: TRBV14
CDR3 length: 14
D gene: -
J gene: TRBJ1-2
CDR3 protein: CASSQVKTNYGYTF
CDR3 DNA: TGTGCCAGCAGCCAAGTCAAGACGAACTATGGCTACACCTTC

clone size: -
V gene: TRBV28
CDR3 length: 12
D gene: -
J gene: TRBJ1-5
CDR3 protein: CASSAARQPQHF
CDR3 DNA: TGTGCCAGCAGTGCCGCAAGGCAGCCCCAGCATTTT

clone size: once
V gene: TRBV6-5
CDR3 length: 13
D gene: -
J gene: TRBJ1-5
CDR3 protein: CASSYRGNQPQHF
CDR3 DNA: TGTGCCAGCAGTTACAGGGGCAATCAGCCCCAGCATTTT

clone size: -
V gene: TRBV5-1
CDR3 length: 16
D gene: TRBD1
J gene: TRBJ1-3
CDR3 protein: CASSGTGRLAGNTIYF
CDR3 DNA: TGCGCCAGCAGCGGGACAGGGAGGCTCGCTGGAAACACCATATATTTT

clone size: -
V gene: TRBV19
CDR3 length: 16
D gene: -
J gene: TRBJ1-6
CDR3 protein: CASNKGPAVGNSPLHF
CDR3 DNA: TGTGCCAGTAACAAAGGACCCGCCGTGGGTAATTCACCCCTCCACTTT

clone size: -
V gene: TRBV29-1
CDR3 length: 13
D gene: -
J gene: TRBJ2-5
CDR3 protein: CSVEGVLAETQYF
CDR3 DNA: TGCAGCGTTGAAGGGGTACTCGCAGAGACCCAGTACTTC

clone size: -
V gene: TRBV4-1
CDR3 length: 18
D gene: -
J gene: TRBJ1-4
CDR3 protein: CASSQGTIVFGADEKLFF
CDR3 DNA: TGCGCCAGCAGCCAAGGGACAATTGTGTTTGGCGCGGATGAAAAACTGTTTTTT

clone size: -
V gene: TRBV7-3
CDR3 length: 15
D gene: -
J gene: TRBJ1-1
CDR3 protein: CASSLTAATVTEAFF
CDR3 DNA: TGTGCCAGCAGCTTAACGGCAGCCACTGTCACTGAAGCTTTCTTT

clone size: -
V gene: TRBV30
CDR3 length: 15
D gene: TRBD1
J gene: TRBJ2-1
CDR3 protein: CAWRAPRQGAGEQFF
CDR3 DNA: TGTGCCTGGAGGGCCCCCCGGCAGGGGGCGGGTGAGCAGTTCTTC

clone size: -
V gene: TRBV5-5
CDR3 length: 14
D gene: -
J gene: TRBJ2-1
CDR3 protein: CASSRQSSYNEQFF
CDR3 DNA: TGTGCCAGCAGCCGACAGAGCTCCTACAATGAGCAGTTCTTC

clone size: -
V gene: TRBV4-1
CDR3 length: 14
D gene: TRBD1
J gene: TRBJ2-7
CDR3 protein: CASSQSDRPYEQYF
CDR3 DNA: TGCGCCAGCAGCCAATCGGACAGGCCCTACGAGCAGTACTTC

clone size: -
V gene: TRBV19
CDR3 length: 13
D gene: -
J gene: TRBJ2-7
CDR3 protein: CASRSYGSYEQYF
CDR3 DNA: TGTGCCAGTAGGTCGTACGGTTCGTACGAGCAGTACTTC